The 5 T cell receptor beta chains given below trace back to one sample, sequenced in a study of T cells in Graves' hyperthyroidism and ophthalmopathy. TCR beta CDR3 regions were amplified from RNA. The HTBI primer set drove a first-round RT-PCR of the TCR CDR3. TCRdb redid the calling of the multiplex PCR reads with MiXCR, one entry per CDR3 protein. The data contain about 560,000 distinct CDR3 sequences, 16% of them seen just once; the ten biggest clones take up 15% to 20%. The sequenced sample was blood. All receptors derive from a woman younger than 30 with Graves' hyperthyroidism.

There are a few counts of this clonotype. The chain is built from TRBV6-6 and TRBJ2-7; TRBD2 aligns across 11 bases. This CDR3 contains 17 residues. V lost 1 base, J lost 3 bases, and 8 bases stayed unmatched. The V gene's germline CDR1 is MNHNY and CDR2 SVGAGI (reference sequence). This chain's CDR3 is CASSYWSLAGGLYEQYF. The CDR3, as DNA: TGTGCCAGCAGTTACTGGTCGCTAGCGGGGGGACTCTACGAGCAGTACTTC.

This clonotype has at least ten counts. The gene calls are TRBV11-2 and TRBJ2-3, with D perhaps TRBD1 or TRBD2 (6 bases each). The CDR3 sequence is 14 residues long. V was trimmed by 1 base and J by 4 bases, leaving 9 bases between them. Germline assignment: CDR1 SGHAT and CDR2 FQNNGV. The CDR3, as DNA: TGTGCCAGCAGCTTAGTGGGGGGCGCAGATACGCAGTATTTT. The encoded protein is CASSLVGGADTQYF.

V and J are TRBV9 and TRBJ2-3, with TRBD2 matching 7 bases. V trimming: 3 bases; J trimming: 5 bases; junction bases outside the gene matches: 12. This CDR3 has 16 residues. The germline V gene encodes CDR1 SGDLS and CDR2 YYNGEE. In DNA form, the CDR3 reads TGTGCCAGCAGCGACCGGACTAGTTCTTCATTAGATACGCAGTATTTT. This gives the protein CASSDRTSSSLDTQYF. Complete variable domain (other parts from reference TRBV9 and TRBJ2-3): DSGVTQTPKHLITATGQRVTLRCSPRSGDLSVYWYQQSLDQGLQFLIQYYNGEERAKGNILERFSAQQFPDLHSELNLSSLELGDSALYFCASSDRTSSSLDTQYFGPGTRLTVL.

This clonotype was seen repeatedly, ten times or more. The CDR3 loop reads CASSTERGYEQYF. CDR3 bases: TGCGCCAGCAGCACAGAACGCGGGTACGAGCAGTACTTC. V gene TRBV4-3 combines with J gene TRBJ2-7, with D possibly matching TRBD2 (5 bases). The CDR3 is 13 residues long. Germline-derived CDR1 and CDR2 are LGHNA and YSLEER. With 5 bases removed from V and 4 bases from J, the gap between germline ends came to 12 bases.

This clonotype showed up many times. The chain is built from TRBV7-9 and TRBJ2-7, with a possible D match to TRBD2 (5 bases). The ends were cut back, 5 bases at V and 1 base at J, with 9 bases in the middle. Germline V CDR1 and CDR2: SEHNR, FQNEAQ (reference sequence). The CDR3 loop spans 13 amino acids. In DNA form, the CDR3 reads TGTGCCAGCAGCCCGGACTGGTCCTACGAGCAGTACTTC. Its translation: CASSPDWSYEQYF. The full variable domain, rest sourced from reference TRBV7-9 and TRBJ2-7, is DTGVSQNPRHKITKRGQNVTFRCDPISEHNRLYWYRQTLGQGPEFLTYFQNEAQLEKSRLLSDRFSAERPKGSFSTLEIQRTEQGDSAMYLCASSPDWSYEQYFGPGTRLTVT.